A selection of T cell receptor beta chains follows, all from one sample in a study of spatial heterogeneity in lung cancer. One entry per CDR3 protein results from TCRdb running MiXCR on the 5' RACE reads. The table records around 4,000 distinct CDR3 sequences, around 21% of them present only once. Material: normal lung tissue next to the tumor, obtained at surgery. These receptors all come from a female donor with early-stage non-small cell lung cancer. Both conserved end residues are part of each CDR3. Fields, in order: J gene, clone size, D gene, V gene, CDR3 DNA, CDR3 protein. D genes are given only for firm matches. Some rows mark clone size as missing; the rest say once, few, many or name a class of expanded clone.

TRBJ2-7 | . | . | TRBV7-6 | TGTGCCAGCAGCATCGACGAGGGGAGTTTAGAGCAGTACTTC | CASSIDEGSLEQYF
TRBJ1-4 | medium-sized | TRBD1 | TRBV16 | TGTGCCAGCAGCCAAGGGACAGCCGAAAAACTGTTTTTT | CASSQGTAEKLFF
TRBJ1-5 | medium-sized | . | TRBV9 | TGTGCCAGCAGCCCATTCACGGGGGTGGGTCAGCCCCAGCATTTT | CASSPFTGVGQPQHF
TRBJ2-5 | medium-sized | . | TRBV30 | TGTGCCTGGAGTTCCCTGACAGAGACCCAGTACTTC | CAWSSLTETQYF
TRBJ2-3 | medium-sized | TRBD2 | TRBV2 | TGTGCCAGCGGTGATAGCGGAGTTACGGGGGGTACGCAGTATTTT | CASGDSGVTGGTQYF
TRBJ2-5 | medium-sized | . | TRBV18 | TGTGCCAGCGCTGAGGAAGAGACCCAGTACTTC | CASAEEETQYF
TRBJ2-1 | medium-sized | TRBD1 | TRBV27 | TGTGCCAGCAGCTGGGGACAGGATGGTGAGCAGTTCTTC | CASSWGQDGEQFF
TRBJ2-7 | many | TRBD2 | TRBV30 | TGTGCCTGGAATTCGGGGGGCTACGAGCAGTACTTC | CAWNSGGYEQYF
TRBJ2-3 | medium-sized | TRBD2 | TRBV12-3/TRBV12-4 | TGTGCCAGCAACCGAGTAGCGGGGGGGCTATCAGATACGCAGTATTTT | CASNRVAGGLSDTQYF
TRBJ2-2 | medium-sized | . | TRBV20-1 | TGCAGTGCTATGGGAGAACTCGCCGGGGAGCTGTTTTTT | CSAMGELAGELFF
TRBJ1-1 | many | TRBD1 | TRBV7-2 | TGTGCCAGCAGCTTATGGACAGGGGGCAGCACTGAAGCTTTCTTT | CASSLWTGGSTEAFF
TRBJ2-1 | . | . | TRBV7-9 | TGTGCCAGCAGCTCCCGGGGGAGCATCCACAATGAGCAGTTCTTC | CASSSRGSIHNEQFF
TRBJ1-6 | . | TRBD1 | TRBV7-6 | TGTGCCAGCAGCCCTACCCCGCCTCGGACAGGACAGGGCTTTAGTTCCCTCCACTTT | CASSPTPPRTGQGFSSLHF
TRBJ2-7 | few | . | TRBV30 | TGTGCCTGGAGTACCCCGTTGGGGGAGCAGTACTTC | CAWSTPLGEQYF
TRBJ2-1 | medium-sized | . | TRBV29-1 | TGCAGCGTTGACGGGACAAGGGATGAGCAGTTCTTC | CSVDGTRDEQFF
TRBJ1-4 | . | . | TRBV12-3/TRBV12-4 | TGTGCCAGCAGTGACATATCTACCGCTAATGAAAAACTGTTTTTT | CASSDISTANEKLFF
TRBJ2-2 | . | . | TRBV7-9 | TGTGCCAGCAGCTTAGCCCCAGCGCCCGGGGAGCTGTTTTTT | CASSLAPAPGELFF
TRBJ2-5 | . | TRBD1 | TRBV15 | TGTGCCACCAGCAAGGGGGCGGACCACCAAGAGACCCAGTACTTC | CATSKGADHQETQYF
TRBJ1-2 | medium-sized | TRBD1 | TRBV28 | TGTGCCAGCACCGACAGGGAGGGTGGCTACACCTTC | CASTDREGGYTF
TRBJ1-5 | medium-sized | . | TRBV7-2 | TGTGCCAGCAGCCCTTTGCAGAATAGCAATCAGCCCCAGCATTTT | CASSPLQNSNQPQHF
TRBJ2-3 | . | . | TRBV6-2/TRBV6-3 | TGTGCCAGCAGTCCACCCTTCCGGACTACAGATACGCAGTATTTT | CASSPPFRTTDTQYF
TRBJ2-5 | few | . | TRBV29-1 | TGCAGCGTTGAGTTGGGGGTATCCCAAGAGACCCAGTACTTC | CSVELGVSQETQYF
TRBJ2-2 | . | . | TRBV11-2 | TGTGCCAGCAGCTCCACGAACACCGGGGAGCTGTTTTTT | CASSSTNTGELFF
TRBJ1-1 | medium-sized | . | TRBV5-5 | TGTGCCAGCAGCTTGGCTTTGAACACTGAAGCTTTCTTT | CASSLALNTEAFF
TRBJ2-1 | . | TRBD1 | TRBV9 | TGTGCCAGCAGCCTACAGGGGAATGAGCAGTTCTTC | CASSLQGNEQFF
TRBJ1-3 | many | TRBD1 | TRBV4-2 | TGTGCCAGCAGCCAAGAGCCACAGGGGGGAACTGGAAACACCATATATTTT | CASSQEPQGGTGNTIYF
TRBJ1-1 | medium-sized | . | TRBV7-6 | TGTGCCAGCAGCTTAGTCGCAGGGTCGGGCACTGAAGCTTTCTTT | CASSLVAGSGTEAFF
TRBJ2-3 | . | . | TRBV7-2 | TGTGTCAGCAGCTTAGCCCTTCTAGCGACAGATACGCAGTATTTT | CVSSLALLATDTQYF
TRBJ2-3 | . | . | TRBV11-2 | TGTGCCAGCAGCCACTTCACAGATACGCAGTATTTT | CASSHFTDTQYF
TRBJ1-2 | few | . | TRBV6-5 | TGTGCCAGCAGTGACCGACAGTATGGCTACACCTTC | CASSDRQYGYTF
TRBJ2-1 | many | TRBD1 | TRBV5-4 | TGTGCCAGCAGCTCGGGACAGGGGGCGGATGAGCAGTTCTTC | CASSSGQGADEQFF
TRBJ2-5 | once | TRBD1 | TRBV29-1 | TGCAGCGTTGAACGGACAGGGACCCAAGAGACCCAGTACTTC | CSVERTGTQETQYF
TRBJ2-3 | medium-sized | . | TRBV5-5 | TGTGCCAGCAGCGGGAGCCGGGGGCAGGACACGCAGTATTTT | CASSGSRGQDTQYF
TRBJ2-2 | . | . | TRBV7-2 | TGTGCCAGCAGCTTAGTGCACAGGGCCAAAAACACCGGGGAGCTGTTTTTT | CASSLVHRAKNTGELFF
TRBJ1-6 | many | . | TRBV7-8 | TGTGCCAGCACCTGGGGGGAAAATTCACCCCTCCACTTT | CASTWGENSPLHF
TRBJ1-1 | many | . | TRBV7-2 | TGTGCCAGCAGCTTAGAGAAGGGCCGCACTGAAGCTTTCTTT | CASSLEKGRTEAFF
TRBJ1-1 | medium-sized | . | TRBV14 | TGTGCCAGCAGTCTGGGTAGCACTGAAGCTTTCTTT | CASSLGSTEAFF
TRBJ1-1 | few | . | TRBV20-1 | TGCAGTGTTCCAAACTCAGGGAACACTGAAGCTTTCTTT | CSVPNSGNTEAFF
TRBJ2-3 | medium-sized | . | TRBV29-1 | TGCAGCGTTGGGGGCTTTGCAGGTAGCACAGATACGCAGTATTTT | CSVGGFAGSTDTQYF
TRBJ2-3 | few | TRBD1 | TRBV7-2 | TGTGCCAGCAGCGCATGGACAGGGGCGAGCACAGATACGCAGTATTTT | CASSAWTGASTDTQYF
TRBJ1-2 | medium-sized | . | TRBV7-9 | TGTGCCAGCAGCTTAGACGGGAACTATGGCTACACCTTC | CASSLDGNYGYTF
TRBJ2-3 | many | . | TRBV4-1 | TGCGCCAGCAGCCAAGGTCGGGGACTTCCCACAGATACGCAGTATTTT | CASSQGRGLPTDTQYF